This TCR beta chain is from a study of T cells in localized non-small cell lung cancer. Per the germline V gene, CDR1 is MNHNY and CDR2 is SVGAGI (reference sequence). The germline V and J ends were trimmed by 7 bases and 2 bases, with 16 bases remaining between them. This CDR3 region has 15 residues. Here immunoSEQ multiplex PCR was the method, and the copy in TCRdb shows in-frame clones only, minus some. Of 100,000 to 150,000 clones listed, 70% to 90% are singletons. The chain joins TRBV6-6 to TRBJ2-3, with D unresolved. The sequence came from a female donor aged 60 or older with stage I lung adenocarcinoma. Sample: peripheral blood, taken before any cancer treatment. The CDR3 DNA is TGTGCCAGCATTAAGGGTAGTAGTTCCACAGATACGCAGTATTTT. Its protein product is CASIKGSSSTDTQYF.